This T cell receptor (beta chain) was sequenced for a study of OX40 agonist ivuxolimab in advanced cancers. This CDR3 has 14 amino acids. Germline V gene data show CDR1 as SGHTA and CDR2 as FQGTGA. V was clipped by 3 bases and J by 9 bases, with 12 bases between them. Assay used: immunoSEQ multiplex PCR; TCRdb lists only in-frame clones, some missing. Of about 70,000 clones in the sample, 70% to 90% were seen once. This clone was observed a handful of times. V is TRBV7-3 and J is TRBJ1-6, with a weak D call TRBD1 (5 bases). The TCR comes from an adult with an advanced solid tumor such as melanoma, head and neck, liver or kidney cancer. The source was CD4+ or CD8+ T cells sorted from blood, collected in a trial of the OX40 agonist ivuxolimab. The CDR3 DNA follows: TGTGCCAGCAGCTTCAGGGTAGCGGGTTCACCCCTCCACTTT. Translated, it gives CASSFRVAGSPLHF.